A selection of T cell receptor beta chains follows, all from one sample in a study of blood T cells in healthy people across ages. TCRdb re-derived calls from the 5' RACE reads in MiXCR, one entry per CDR3 protein. This table holds about 640,000 distinct CDR3 sequences, about 54% found once. The sequenced sample was blood. Receptor source: a man aged 60 to 75 in good health. The CDR3 runs from the conserved cysteine through the conserved F or W. The D gene is left open where the match is weak. A clone size is listed for some rows: how often the clone was seen (once, few, many), or a class if it is expanded.

J gene: TRBJ1-1
D gene: -
clone size: few
V gene: TRBV10-3
CDR3 DNA: TGTGCCATCAGCGGCCAAATGGCCGACACTGAAGCTTTCTTT
CDR3 protein: CAISGQMADTEAFF

J gene: TRBJ2-3
D gene: TRBD1
clone size: -
V gene: TRBV5-1
CDR3 DNA: TGCGCCAGCAGCCACGGCGGACAGGGATCTCGTCCAGATACGCAGTATTTT
CDR3 protein: CASSHGGQGSRPDTQYF

J gene: TRBJ1-2
D gene: -
clone size: few
V gene: TRBV18
CDR3 DNA: TGTGCCAGCTCACGCGAGGAGGCCGGCACCTTC
CDR3 protein: CASSREEAGTF

J gene: TRBJ2-7
D gene: -
clone size: -
V gene: TRBV7-2
CDR3 DNA: TGTGCCAGCAGCCTGGGGGGGGGCGTCGAGCAGTACTTC
CDR3 protein: CASSLGGGVEQYF

J gene: TRBJ2-3
D gene: TRBD1
clone size: -
V gene: TRBV7-6
CDR3 DNA: TGTGCCAGCAGCTTTCAAGGGACAGGGATTGGGACAGATACGCAGTATTTT
CDR3 protein: CASSFQGTGIGTDTQYF

J gene: TRBJ2-5
D gene: -
clone size: -
V gene: TRBV5-1
CDR3 DNA: TGCGCCAGCAGCTATGGGGGGCCGAAAGAGACCCAGTACTTC
CDR3 protein: CASSYGGPKETQYF

J gene: TRBJ1-2
D gene: -
clone size: few
V gene: TRBV20-1
CDR3 DNA: TGCAGTGCTAGAGACCCCGAACTATGGGGGACTGGCTACACCTTC
CDR3 protein: CSARDPELWGTGYTF

J gene: TRBJ1-4
D gene: TRBD1
clone size: -
V gene: TRBV12-3/TRBV12-4
CDR3 DNA: TGTGCCAGCAGTTGGGACAGGGGAACTAATGAAAAACTGTTTTTT
CDR3 protein: CASSWDRGTNEKLFF

J gene: TRBJ2-7
D gene: -
clone size: medium-sized
V gene: TRBV5-6
CDR3 DNA: TGTGCCAGCAGCGGTGGGGACGGCGGCCCCCTCTACGAGCAGTACTTC
CDR3 protein: CASSGGDGGPLYEQYF

J gene: TRBJ2-7
D gene: TRBD2
clone size: -
V gene: TRBV4-2
CDR3 DNA: TGTGCCAGCAGCCAGGAACCCACCGGGACTAGCGGTACCTACGAGCAGTACTTC
CDR3 protein: CASSQEPTGTSGTYEQYF

J gene: TRBJ2-3
D gene: -
clone size: -
V gene: TRBV15
CDR3 DNA: TGTGCCACCAGCAAGGTCCGGGGGACTCATCGAGATACGCAGTATTTT
CDR3 protein: CATSKVRGTHRDTQYF

J gene: TRBJ2-1
D gene: TRBD1
clone size: few
V gene: TRBV4-1
CDR3 DNA: TGCGCCAGCAGCCTAGGGACAGGAGATGAGCAGTTCTTC
CDR3 protein: CASSLGTGDEQFF

J gene: TRBJ1-6
D gene: -
clone size: -
V gene: TRBV29-1
CDR3 DNA: TGCAGCGTTGGTCGGGGAGGGAATTCACCCCTCCACTTT
CDR3 protein: CSVGRGGNSPLHF

J gene: TRBJ2-7
D gene: -
clone size: many
V gene: TRBV6-2/TRBV6-3
CDR3 DNA: TGTGCCAGCAGGGAGTCCAGCTACGAGCAGTACTTC
CDR3 protein: CASRESSYEQYF

J gene: TRBJ2-7
D gene: TRBD2
clone size: -
V gene: TRBV20-1
CDR3 DNA: TGCAGTGCTTGGCCACCGGGACTAGCAGTCGGGGAGACCCGGTACTTC
CDR3 protein: CSAWPPGLAVGETRYF

J gene: TRBJ2-7
D gene: -
clone size: once
V gene: TRBV2
CDR3 DNA: TGTGCCAGCAGGGAAGACACCCACGACGAGTTCTTC
CDR3 protein: CASREDTHDEFF

J gene: TRBJ2-5
D gene: -
clone size: -
V gene: TRBV12-3/TRBV12-4
CDR3 DNA: TGTGCCAGCAGTGCTAGCGAAAGGACCCAGTACTTC
CDR3 protein: CASSASERTQYF

J gene: TRBJ2-5
D gene: -
clone size: -
V gene: TRBV4-2
CDR3 DNA: TGTGCCAGCAGCCAAGAGACTTCGTCCGAGACCCAGTACTTC
CDR3 protein: CASSQETSSETQYF

J gene: TRBJ2-1
D gene: -
clone size: -
V gene: TRBV2
CDR3 DNA: TGTGCCAGCAGTGAGAGCACGAATGAGCAGTTCTTC
CDR3 protein: CASSESTNEQFF